The 7 T cell receptor beta chains below were found in one sample sequenced in a study of breast tumors, draining lymph nodes, adjacent tissues. Axillary draining lymph nodes of breast cancer patients supplied the node samples. TCRdb used MiXCR to reprocess the multiplex PCR reads, holding one entry per CDR3 protein. The data contain some 120,000 distinct CDR3 sequences, 20% of them singletons. Material: axillary lymph node tissue. These receptors all stem from a female donor with breast cancer. Some clones in this sample may be carry-over from other donors' samples.

This clonotype appeared many times. J is TRBJ2-5 and V is TRBV29-1; D is possibly TRBD2 (6 bases). V was cut by 7 bases and J by 5 bases, with 11 bases left in between. The CDR3 loop spans 11 amino acids. CDR1 and CDR2 from the germline V gene are SQVTM and ANQGSEA. CDR3 nucleotide sequence: TGCAGCGGATTACGGGGGGAGACCCAGTACTTC. This sequence encodes CSGLRGETQYF.

This clonotype was seen ten or more times. The genes are TRBV7-2 and TRBJ1-6; D not certain. V was shortened by 2 bases and J by 6 bases, with 14 bases between the two germline ends. Germline values: CDR1 SGHTA, CDR2 FQGNSA. This CDR3 contains 16 residues. The CDR3 spells CASSLRVLDINSPLHF. The CDR3 nucleotides are TGTGCCAGCAGCTTAAGGGTTCTGGATATTAATTCACCCCTCCACTTT. Combining the CDR3 with reference TRBV7-2 and TRBJ1-6 gives the whole variable domain GAGVSQSPSNKVTEKGKDVELRCDPISGHTALYWYRQSLGQGLEFLIYFQGNSAPDKSGLPSDRFSAERTGGSVSTLTIQRTQQEDSAVYLCASSLRVLDINSPLHFGNGTRLTVT.

With regard to this clonotype: A much larger clonotype is one base distant, so this may be a read error. V and J are TRBV6-6 and TRBJ2-1; TRBD2 aligns across 9 bases. The CDR3 is 16 amino acids. CDR1 and CDR2 (germline): MNHNY, SVGAGI (reference sequence). CDR3 protein: CASTNRGTSSYSEQFF. The CDR3, as DNA: TGTGCCAGCACCAACCGAGGGACTAGCTCCTACAGTGAGCAGTTCTTC.

This clonotype was detected many times. CDR3 DNA sequence: TGTGCCAGCAGCTTGTGGTCCACCGGGGAGCTGTTTTTT. Translation gives CASSLWSTGELFF. The chain combines TRBV7-3 with TRBJ2-2; D ambiguous. The CDR3 is 13 amino acids. The germline V gene encodes CDR1 SGHTA and CDR2 FQGTGA. V lost 3 bases to trimming and J lost 4 bases, with 6 bases between them.

This clonotype has ten or more counts. The chain has TRBV19 and TRBJ1-6; 7 bases are shared with TRBD1. This CDR3 comprises 15 residues. CDR1 is LNHDA, CDR2 SQIVND, per germline (reference sequence). V trimming: 5 bases; J trimming: 4 bases; junction bases outside the gene matches: 5. The CDR3 bases are TGTGCCAGTAGTGCGACAGGGTCATATAATTCACCCCTCCACTTT. Residues: CASSATGSYNSPLHF. Variable domain in full (rest from reference TRBV19 and TRBJ1-6): DGGITQSPKYLFRKEGQNVTLSCEQNLNHDAMYWYRQDPGQGLRLIYYSQIVNDFQKGDIAEGYSVSREKKESFPLTVTSAQKNPTAFYLCASSATGSYNSPLHFGNGTRLTVT.

This clonotype showed up many times. The chain couples TRBV7-6 to TRBJ2-5, with no clear D. The ends were cut back, 3 bases at V and 2 bases at J, with 10 bases in the middle. Per the germline V gene, CDR1 is SGHVS and CDR2 is FNYEAQ. CDR3 length: 14 residues. CDR3: CASSLTFRQETQYF. CDR3 coding DNA: TGTGCCAGCAGCTTGACCTTTCGACAAGAGACCCAGTACTTC.

About this clonotype itself: With a much larger clone just one base away, this may be a read error. V usage is TRBV5-1 and J usage is TRBJ2-1, with a weak D call TRBD1 (6 bases). The CDR3 spans 15 residues. With 0 bases removed from V and 12 bases from J, the gap between germline ends came to 19 bases. Germline assignment: CDR1 SGHRS and CDR2 YFSETQ. In DNA, the CDR3 is TGCGCCAGCAGCTTGGACATCCCAGGGGCCCGCGGGCAGTTCTTC. The encoded protein is CASSLDIPGARGQFF. The variable domain in full, with the rest retrieved from reference TRBV5-1 and TRBJ2-1, is KAGVTQTPRYLIKTRGQQVTLSCSPISGHRSVSWYQQTPGQGLQFLFEYFSETQRNKGNFPGRFSGRQFSNSRSEMNVSTLELGDSALYLCASSLDIPGARGQFFGPGTRLTVL.